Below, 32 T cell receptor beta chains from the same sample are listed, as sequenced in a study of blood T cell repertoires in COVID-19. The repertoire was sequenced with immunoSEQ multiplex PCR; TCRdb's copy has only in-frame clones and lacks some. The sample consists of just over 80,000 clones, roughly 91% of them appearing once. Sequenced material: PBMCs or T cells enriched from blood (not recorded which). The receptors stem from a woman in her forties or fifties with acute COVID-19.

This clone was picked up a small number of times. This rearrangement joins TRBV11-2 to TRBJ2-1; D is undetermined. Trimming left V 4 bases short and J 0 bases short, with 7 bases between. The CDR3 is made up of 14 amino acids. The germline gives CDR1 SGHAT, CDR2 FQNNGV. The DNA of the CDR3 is TGTGCCAGCAGCTCGTATAGCTCCTACAATGAGCAGTTCTTC. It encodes CASSSYSSYNEQFF.

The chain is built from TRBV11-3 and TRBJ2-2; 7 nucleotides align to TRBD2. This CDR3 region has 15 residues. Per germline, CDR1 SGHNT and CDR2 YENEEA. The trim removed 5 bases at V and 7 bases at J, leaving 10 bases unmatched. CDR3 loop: CASSRGREGSGELFF. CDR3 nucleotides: TGTGCCAGCAGCCGTGGCAGGGAGGGGAGCGGGGAGCTGTTTTTT. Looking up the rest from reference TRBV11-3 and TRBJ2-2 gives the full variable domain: EAGVVQSPRYKIIEKKQPVAFWCNPISGHNTLYWYLQNLGQGPELLIRYENEEAVDDSQLPKDRFSAERLKGVDSTLKIQPAELGDSAVYLCASSRGREGSGELFFGEGSRLTVL.

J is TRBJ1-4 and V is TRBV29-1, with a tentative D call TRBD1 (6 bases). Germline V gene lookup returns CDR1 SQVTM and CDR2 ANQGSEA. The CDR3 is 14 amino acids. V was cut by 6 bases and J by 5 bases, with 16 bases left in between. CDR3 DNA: TGCAGCGTGGAAACAACAGGGTCCAATGAAAAACTGTTTTTT. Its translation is CSVETTGSNEKLFF.

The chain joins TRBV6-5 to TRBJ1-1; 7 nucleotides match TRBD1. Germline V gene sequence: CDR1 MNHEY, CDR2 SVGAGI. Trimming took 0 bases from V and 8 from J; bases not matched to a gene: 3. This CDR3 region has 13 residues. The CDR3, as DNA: TGTGCCAGCAGTTACTCGGTGGGACAGGAAGCTTTCTTT. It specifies CASSYSVGQEAFF.

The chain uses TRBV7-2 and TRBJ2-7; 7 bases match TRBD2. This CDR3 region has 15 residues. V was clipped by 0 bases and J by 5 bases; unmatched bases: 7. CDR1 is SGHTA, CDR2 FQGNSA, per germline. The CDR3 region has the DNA TGTGCCAGCAGCTTAGCCCCCCAGGGAGGGAACGAGCAGTACTTC. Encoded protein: CASSLAPQGGNEQYF. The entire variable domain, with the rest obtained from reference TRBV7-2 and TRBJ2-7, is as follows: GAGVSQSPSNKVTEKGKDVELRCDPISGHTALYWYRQSLGQGLEFLIYFQGNSAPDKSGLPSDRFSAERTGGSVSTLTIQRTQQEDSAVYLCASSLAPQGGNEQYFGPGTRLTVT.

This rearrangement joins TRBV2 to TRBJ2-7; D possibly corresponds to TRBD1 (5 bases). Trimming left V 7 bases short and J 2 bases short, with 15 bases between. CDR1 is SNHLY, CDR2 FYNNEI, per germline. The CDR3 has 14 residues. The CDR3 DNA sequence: TGTGCCAGCAAAGTTGCGACAGTGACCTACGAGCAGTACTTC. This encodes CASKVATVTYEQYF.

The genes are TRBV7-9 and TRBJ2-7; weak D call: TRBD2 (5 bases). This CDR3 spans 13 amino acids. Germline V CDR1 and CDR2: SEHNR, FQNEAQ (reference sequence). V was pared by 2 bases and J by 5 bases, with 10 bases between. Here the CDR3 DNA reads TGTGCCAGCAGCTTACTTGGAGGCCACGAGCAGTACTTC. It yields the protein CASSLLGGHEQYF. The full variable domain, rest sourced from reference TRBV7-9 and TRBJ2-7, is DTGVSQNPRHKITKRGQNVTFRCDPISEHNRLYWYRQTLGQGPEFLTYFQNEAQLEKSRLLSDRFSAERPKGSFSTLEIQRTEQGDSAMYLCASSLLGGHEQYFGPGTRLTVT.

The CDR3 here is CASSSSGSAAEQFF. In nucleotides, the CDR3 is TGTGCCAGCAGCTCTAGCGGGAGCGCAGCTGAGCAGTTCTTC. The rearrangement uses TRBV5-4 and TRBJ2-1; the match to TRBD2 covers 10 bases. CDR1 SGHNT and CDR2 YYREEE come from the germline V gene (reference sequence). This CDR3 has 14 amino acids. V was pared by 3 bases and J by 9 bases, with 6 bases of the junction left unmatched.

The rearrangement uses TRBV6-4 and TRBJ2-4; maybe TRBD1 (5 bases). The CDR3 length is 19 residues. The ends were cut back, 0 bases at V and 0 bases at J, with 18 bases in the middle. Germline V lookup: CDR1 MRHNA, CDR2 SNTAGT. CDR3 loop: CASSDSGRAKVLAKNIQYF. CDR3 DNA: TGTGCCAGCAGTGACTCGGGGCGAGCTAAGGTACTAGCCAAAAACATTCAGTACTTC.

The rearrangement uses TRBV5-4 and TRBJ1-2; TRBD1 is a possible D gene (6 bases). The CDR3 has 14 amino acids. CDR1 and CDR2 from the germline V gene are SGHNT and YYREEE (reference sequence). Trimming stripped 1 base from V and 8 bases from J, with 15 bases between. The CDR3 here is CASSLMGAGSGYTF. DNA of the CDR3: TGTGCCAGCAGCTTGATGGGGGCAGGGAGCGGCTACACCTTC.

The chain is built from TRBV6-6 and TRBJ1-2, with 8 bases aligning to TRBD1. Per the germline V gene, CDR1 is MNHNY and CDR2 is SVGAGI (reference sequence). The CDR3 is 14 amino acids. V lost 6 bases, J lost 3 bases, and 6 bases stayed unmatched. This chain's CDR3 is CASRRDRGYYGYTF. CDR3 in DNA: TGTGCCAGCAGGAGAGACAGGGGTTACTATGGCTACACCTTC.

The CDR3 DNA sequence: TGCGCCACCACAACGGGCCCTAGCGGATCGAACACCGGGGAGCTGTTTTTT. It encodes CATTTGPSGSNTGELFF. The gene calls are TRBV5-1 and TRBJ2-2; 7 positions agree with TRBD2. Germline V gene data show CDR1 as SGHRS and CDR2 as YFSETQ. This CDR3 spans 17 amino acids. Trimming removed 9 bases from V and 0 bases from J; junction bases left unmatched: 14.

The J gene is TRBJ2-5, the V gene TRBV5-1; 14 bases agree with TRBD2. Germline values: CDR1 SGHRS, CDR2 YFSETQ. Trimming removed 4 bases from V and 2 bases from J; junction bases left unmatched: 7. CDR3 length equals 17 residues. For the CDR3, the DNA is TGCGCCAGCAGCCCGGCTGGACTAGCGGGAGGACAAGAGACCCAGTACTTC. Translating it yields CASSPAGLAGGQETQYF.

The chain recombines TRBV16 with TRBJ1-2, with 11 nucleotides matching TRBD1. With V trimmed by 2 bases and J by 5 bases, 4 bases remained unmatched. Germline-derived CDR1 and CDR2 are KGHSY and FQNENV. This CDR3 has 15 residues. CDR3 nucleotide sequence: TGTGCCAGCAGCCAAATTGGGACAGGGGGTTATGGCTACACCTTC. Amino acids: CASSQIGTGGYGYTF.

Written as DNA, the CDR3 is TGTGCCAGCAGTTTATATCACGCTAGCCGAGAGACCCAGTACTTC. Protein: CASSLYHASRETQYF. This rearrangement joins TRBV27 to TRBJ2-5; D perhaps matches TRBD2 (5 bases). Germline V lookup: CDR1 MNHEY, CDR2 SMNVEV (reference sequence). This CDR3 is built from 15 residues. V gave up 1 base and J gave up 4 bases, with 13 bases separating them.

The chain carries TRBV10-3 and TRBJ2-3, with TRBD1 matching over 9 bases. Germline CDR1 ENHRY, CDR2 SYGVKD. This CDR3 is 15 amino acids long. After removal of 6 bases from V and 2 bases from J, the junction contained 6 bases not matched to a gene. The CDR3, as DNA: TGTGCCATCAGGGACAGGGGCACCTACACAGATACGCAGTATTTT. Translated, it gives CAIRDRGTYTDTQYF.

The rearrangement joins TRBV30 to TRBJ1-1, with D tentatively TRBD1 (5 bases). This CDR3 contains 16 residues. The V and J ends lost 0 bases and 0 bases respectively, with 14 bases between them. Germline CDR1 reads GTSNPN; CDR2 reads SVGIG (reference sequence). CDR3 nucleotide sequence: TGTGCCTGGAGTGTACGGGGGATGGTTCTGAACACTGAAGCTTTCTTT. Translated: CAWSVRGMVLNTEAFF.

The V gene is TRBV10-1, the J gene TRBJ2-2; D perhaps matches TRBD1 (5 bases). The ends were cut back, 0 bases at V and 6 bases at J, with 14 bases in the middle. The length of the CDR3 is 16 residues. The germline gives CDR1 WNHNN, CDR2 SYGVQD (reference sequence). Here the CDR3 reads CASSESWTLESGELFF. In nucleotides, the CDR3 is TGCGCCAGCAGTGAGTCCTGGACATTGGAGTCCGGGGAGCTGTTTTTT.

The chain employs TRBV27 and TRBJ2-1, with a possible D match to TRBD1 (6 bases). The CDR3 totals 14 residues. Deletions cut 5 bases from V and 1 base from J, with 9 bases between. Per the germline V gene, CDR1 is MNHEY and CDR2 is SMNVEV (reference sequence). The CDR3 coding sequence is TGTGCCAGCAGTCTGGACAGATCCTACAATGAGCAGTTCTTC. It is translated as CASSLDRSYNEQFF.

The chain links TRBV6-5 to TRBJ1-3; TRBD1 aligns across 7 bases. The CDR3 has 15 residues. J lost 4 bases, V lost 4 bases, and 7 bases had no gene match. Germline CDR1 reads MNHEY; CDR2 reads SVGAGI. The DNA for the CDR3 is TGTGCCAGCAGTTTAGGGGAACAGGGGGGAAACACCATATATTTT. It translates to CASSLGEQGGNTIYF.

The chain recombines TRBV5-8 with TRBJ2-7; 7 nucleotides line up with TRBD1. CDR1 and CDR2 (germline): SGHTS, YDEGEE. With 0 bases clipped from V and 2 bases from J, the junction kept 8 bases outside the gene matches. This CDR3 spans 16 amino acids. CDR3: CASSLGRTGAAYEQYF. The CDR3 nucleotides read TGTGCCAGCAGCTTGGGAAGGACAGGCGCCGCCTACGAGCAGTACTTC.

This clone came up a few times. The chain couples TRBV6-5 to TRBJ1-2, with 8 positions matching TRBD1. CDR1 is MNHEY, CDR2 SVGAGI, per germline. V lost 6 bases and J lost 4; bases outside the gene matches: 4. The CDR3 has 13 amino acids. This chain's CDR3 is CASRDTGGYGYTF. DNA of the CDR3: TGTGCCAGCAGGGATACAGGGGGCTATGGCTACACCTTC.

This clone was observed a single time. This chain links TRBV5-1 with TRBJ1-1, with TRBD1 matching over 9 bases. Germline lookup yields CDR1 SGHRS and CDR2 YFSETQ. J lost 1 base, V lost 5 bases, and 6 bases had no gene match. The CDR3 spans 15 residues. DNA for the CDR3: TGCGCCAGCAGTCGGACAGGGGCCTGGAACACTGAAGCTTTCTTT. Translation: CASSRTGAWNTEAFF.

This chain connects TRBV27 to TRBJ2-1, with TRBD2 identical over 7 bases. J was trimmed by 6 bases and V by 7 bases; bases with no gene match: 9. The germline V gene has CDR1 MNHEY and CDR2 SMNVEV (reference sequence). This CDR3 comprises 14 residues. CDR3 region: CASTGAGEGNEQFF. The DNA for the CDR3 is TGTGCCAGCACCGGTGCGGGAGAGGGCAATGAGCAGTTCTTC.

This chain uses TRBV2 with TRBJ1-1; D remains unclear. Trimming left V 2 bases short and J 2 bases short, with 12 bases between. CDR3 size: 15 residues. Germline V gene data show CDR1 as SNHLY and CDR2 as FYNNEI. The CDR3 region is CASSEKRSINTEAFF. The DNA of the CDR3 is TGTGCCAGCAGTGAAAAGAGGAGTATCAACACTGAAGCTTTCTTT.

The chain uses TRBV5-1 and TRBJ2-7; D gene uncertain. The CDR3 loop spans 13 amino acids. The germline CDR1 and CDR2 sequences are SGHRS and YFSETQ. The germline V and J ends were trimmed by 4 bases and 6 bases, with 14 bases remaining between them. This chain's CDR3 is CASSPGKATEQYF. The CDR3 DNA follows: TGCGCCAGCAGCCCGGGTAAGGCCACCGAGCAGTACTTC.

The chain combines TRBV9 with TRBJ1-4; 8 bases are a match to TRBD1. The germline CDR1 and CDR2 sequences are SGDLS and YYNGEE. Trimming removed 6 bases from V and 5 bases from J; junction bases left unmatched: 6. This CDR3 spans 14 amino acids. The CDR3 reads CASTLGQENEKLFF. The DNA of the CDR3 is TGTGCCAGCACCTTGGGACAGGAAAATGAAAAACTGTTTTTT.

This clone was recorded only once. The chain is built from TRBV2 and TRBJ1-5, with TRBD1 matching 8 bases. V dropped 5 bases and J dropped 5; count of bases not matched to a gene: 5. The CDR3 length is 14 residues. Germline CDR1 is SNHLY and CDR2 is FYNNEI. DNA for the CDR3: TGTGCCAGCAGTCCGGACAGGGAGGATCAGCCCCAGCATTTT. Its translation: CASSPDREDQPQHF.

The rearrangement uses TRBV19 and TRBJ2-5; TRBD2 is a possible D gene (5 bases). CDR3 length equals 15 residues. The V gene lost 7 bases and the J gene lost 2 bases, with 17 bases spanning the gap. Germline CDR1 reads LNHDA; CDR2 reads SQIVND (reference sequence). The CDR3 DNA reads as TGTGCCAGTACCCGAGGGATCAGCGTTCAAGAGACCCAGTACTTC. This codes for CASTRGISVQETQYF.

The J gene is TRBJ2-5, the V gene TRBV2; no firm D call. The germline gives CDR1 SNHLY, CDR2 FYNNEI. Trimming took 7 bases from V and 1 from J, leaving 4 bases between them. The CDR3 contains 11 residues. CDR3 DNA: TGTGCCAGCAACGGCCAAGAGACCCAGTACTTC. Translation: CASNGQETQYF.

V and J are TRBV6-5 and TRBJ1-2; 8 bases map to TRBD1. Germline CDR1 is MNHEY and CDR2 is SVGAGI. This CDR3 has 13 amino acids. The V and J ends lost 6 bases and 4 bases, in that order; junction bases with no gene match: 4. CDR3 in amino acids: CASRITGGYGYTF. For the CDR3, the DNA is TGTGCCAGCAGAATCACAGGGGGCTATGGCTACACCTTC.

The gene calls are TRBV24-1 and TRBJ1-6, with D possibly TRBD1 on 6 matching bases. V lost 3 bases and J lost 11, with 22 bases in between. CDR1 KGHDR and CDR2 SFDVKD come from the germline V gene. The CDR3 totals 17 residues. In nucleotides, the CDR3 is TGTGCCACCAGTGATGGGGGCAGGGCCGTTAAATTTCCACCCCTCCACTTT. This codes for CATSDGGRAVKFPPLHF.